This T cell receptor (beta chain) emerged from a study of shared clonotypes between healthy human individuals. Study summary: CD8 memory received one plate per donor, CD8 naive two, CD4 memory three and CD4 naive three.

Losses at the gene ends were 8 bases for V and 5 bases for J; bases not matched to a gene: 8. The CDR3 is 15 amino acids. From germline, CDR1 is MDHEN and CDR2 SYDVKM. The protocol was immunoSEQ multiplex PCR, while the TCRdb copy is restricted to in-frame clones and leaves out a portion. The sample carries roughly 530,000 clones, 90% to 97% recorded once. Input material: naive CD4+ T cells sorted from blood. Subset: CD45RA+ positively selected. This sequence was found in a young woman in good health. V is TRBV28 and J is TRBJ2-2; 10 nucleotides match TRBD1. The CDR3 DNA is TGTGCCAGCTTTGCCGGGACAGGGGAAACCGGGGAGCTGTTTTTT. Amino acids: CASFAGTGETGELFF.